A selection of T cell receptor beta chains follows, all from one sample in a study of PD-1 blockade in classical Hodgkin lymphoma. The table came from immunoSEQ multiplex PCR; TCRdb's copy has only in-frame clones and leaves some out. The sample shows about 9,700 clones, about 84% of them seen only once. Sequences were derived from peripheral blood mononuclear cells (PBMCs), sampled before the fourth cycle of nivolumab. These receptors all stem from a human donor with classical Hodgkin lymphoma. Each CDR3 is given without its conserved first and last residue. Fields, in order: J gene, D gene, V gene, CDR3 protein. D genes are given only for firm matches.

TRBJ2-7 | NA | TRBV6-1 | ASSEAQGHGAYEQY
TRBJ1-4 | NA | TRBV5-4 | ATGFSGQSTVTEKLF
TRBJ1-1 | NA | TRBV28 | ASRAPMNTEAF
TRBJ2-3 | NA | TRBV11-1 | ASSFGTDTQY
TRBJ1-5 | TRBD1 | TRBV28 | ASSTRQGSLDQPQH
TRBJ2-1 | TRBD2 | TRBV5-1 | ASSFTSGGSPEQF
TRBJ1-2 | NA | TRBV18 | ASSLRGTGISYGYT
TRBJ1-5 | NA | TRBV5-1 | ASSMDGIWGNQPQH
TRBJ1-1 | NA | TRBV29-1 | SVKDGEGSTEAF
TRBJ2-2 | TRBD2 | TRBV19 | ASSLGLAGAMTGELF
TRBJ2-1 | TRBD2 | TRBV28 | ASQGLAGSRSYNEQF
TRBJ1-5 | NA | TRBV5-5 | ASSRLGDQPQH
TRBJ2-1 | NA | TRBV11-2 | ASGQGGNEQF
TRBJ1-5 | NA | TRBV10-3 | AISAGGNQPQH
TRBJ1-1 | TRBD1 | TRBV9 | ASSVGRTGITEAF
TRBJ2-1 | NA | TRBV11-3 | ASSTLGSSYNEQF
TRBJ1-2 | NA | TRBV30 | AWSVPRLVNYGYT
TRBJ2-3 | NA | TRBV7-9 | ASSLVSGLADTQY
TRBJ1-2 | NA | TRBV10-2 | ASISTGLYGYT
TRBJ1-2 | TRBD1 | TRBV30 | AWSRAGGTNYGYT
TRBJ2-5 | TRBD2 | TRBV7-9 | ASSLGRTSGQETQY
TRBJ2-7 | TRBD2 | TRBV25-1 | ASRGTSGYEQY
TRBJ1-5 | NA | TRBV19 | ASSIPTSGSGQPQH
TRBJ2-7 | NA | TRBV30 | AWSVTRGGYEQY
TRBJ2-3 | TRBD2 | TRBV11-2 | ASSLVGLAGGPNTQY
TRBJ2-3 | TRBD2 | TRBV2 | ATLGRESMY
TRBJ2-7 | NA | TRBV27 | ASSLGLRGPYEQY
TRBJ2-7 | NA | TRBV30 | AWTPPATYEQY
TRBJ2-3 | NA | TRBV10-1 | ASSDTQY
TRBJ1-1 | NA | TRBV7-9 | ASIPTAANTEAF
TRBJ1-2 | NA | TRBV6-5 | ASSLSTNYGYT
TRBJ1-4 | NA | TRBV28 | ASSSVRGDEKLF
TRBJ1-2 | NA | TRBV25-1 | ASSVVTSAGGYT
TRBJ1-3 | TRBD1 | TRBV10-3 | AIRDRGSINTIY
TRBJ1-1 | TRBD1 | TRBV28 | ASSAGGARTEAF
TRBJ1-2 | NA | TRBV19 | ASSMQTANYGYT
TRBJ2-1 | NA | TRBV28 | ASSHGSYNEQF
TRBJ2-3 | TRBD2 | TRBV5-1 | ASSSRTSGASTDTQY
TRBJ2-5 | NA | TRBV20-1 | SVLGGETQY
TRBJ2-1 | TRBD1 | TRBV28 | ASSLLAGGSFIDFYNEQF
TRBJ2-2 | NA | TRBV21-1 | ASSKTVGSGELF
TRBJ2-1 | TRBD1 | TRBV10-3 | AINGQGVKSSYNEQF
TRBJ2-2 | NA | TRBV9 | ASSVGGSTGELF
TRBJ1-1 | NA | TRBV7-9 | ASSLGSIAF
TRBJ2-1 | NA | TRBV7-6 | ASSPTWSGVYNEQF
TRBJ2-2 | NA | TRBV7-9 | ASSLVWTTNTGELF
TRBJ1-1 | NA | TRBV11-1 | ASSFGNTEAF
TRBJ2-7 | TRBD1 | TRBV6-1 | ASRRTGDNTYEQY
TRBJ2-1 | TRBD2 | TRBV27 | ASSFLTSGANEQF
TRBJ2-3 | NA | TRBV10-3 | AISESTTSTDTQY
TRBJ2-7 | TRBD1 | TRBV13 | ASSLGQGLRSYEQY
TRBJ1-1 | NA | TRBV15 | ATSRDLVGTGEAF
TRBJ1-1 | NA | TRBV15 | ATSRDGQEGAF
TRBJ1-2 | NA | TRBV30 | AWSGSQGSRYGYT
TRBJ1-5 | TRBD1 | TRBV19 | ASRIGTGGLNQPQH
TRBJ2-2 | NA | TRBV19 | ASSKTPPGELF